This T cell receptor beta chain derives from a study of T-cell reconstitution after alpha-beta-depleted transplantation in children. Overall study results and limits: Where alpha-beta T cells came from about two months after transplant was reportedly several hundred expanded graft clones. One year post-transplant, T-cell counts and diversity were largely derived from T cells produced anew. Surviving recipient T cells and thymic progenitors produced the high day-60 TCRbeta diversity seen in some patients.

Unique molecular identifiers were incorporated during preparation of the TCRbeta library. MiXCR, applied by TCRdb to the PCR reads, yields one record per CDR3 protein. The sample yields more than 300,000 distinct CDR3 sequences, 15% to 20% seen once. This CDR3 has 15 residues. V gave up 3 bases and J gave up 0 bases; unmatched junction bases: 2. CDR1 is SEHNR and CDR2 is FQNEAQ in the germline V gene (reference sequence). This clonotype was recorded at least ten times. The target antigen is unknown. Here the sequenced sample was PBMCs, mostly from graft donor cells, taken 360 days after TCRalphabeta/CD19-depleted stem cell transplant. This TCR derives from a male patient between 2 and 15 years old who had a stem cell transplant for acute lymphoblastic leukemia, so the T cells may come from the graft donor. The V and J genes are TRBV7-9 and TRBJ2-1, with TRBD2 matching 7 bases. In nucleotides, the CDR3 is TGTGCCAGCAGCTTCGGGACTAACTCCTACAATGAGCAGTTCTTC. Its translation is CASSFGTNSYNEQFF.